This T cell receptor beta chain originates from a study of T cells in Graves' hyperthyroidism and ophthalmopathy (dated by TCRdb to 2018 to 2020). Concerning the study at large: Peripheral blood was collected at initial diagnosis, before any treatment. The approximately 100 discovery patients were randomly split 7:3 into training and test sets. Once sampling was done, hyperthyroidism patients were given methimazole at a starting dose of 30 mg daily, whereas ophthalmopathy patients were given high-dose intravenous methylprednisolone. Thyroid tissue and blood T-cell repertoires from about 6 Graves' hyperthyroidism patients were also compared in the study. Whether ophthalmopathy could be predicted prospectively was tested in an independent validation cohort made up of 18 to 20 hyperthyroidism patients plus 17 patients who later progressed to ophthalmopathy. The paper describes TCR Vbeta CDR3 sequencing of more than 120 peripheral blood samples, made up of approximately 40 ophthalmopathy patients, around 78 hyperthyroidism patients and around 17 progressor patients. A discovery cohort of about 95 patients, roughly 43 with Graves' ophthalmopathy and more than 55 with stable Graves' hyperthyroidism, was used to find distinguishing TCR V-J signatures. What the work shows at the level of the full study, not this receptor alone: In cross-validation, a model built on a 13 V-J signature told ophthalmopathy apart from stable hyperthyroidism with 85% to 90% sensitivity and about 81% specificity, and in testing the same model reached 80%/75%. Sample size was not statistically predetermined, and blinding of investigators to group allocation was not performed. In validation, the model predicted progression to ophthalmopathy with just under 71% sensitivity and over 72% specificity, a median of approximately 6.5 months before onset. Blood samples also contained most of the expanded thyroid clonotypes (frequency above 0.001), which suggests that blood repertoires may reflect thyroid immune responses.

Ophthalmopathy patients had moderately to severely active disease, Clinical Activity Score of at least 3, NOSPECS grade of at least 4, and duration under 3 months. The study excluded patients with uncontrolled infections, other autoimmune diseases, pregnancy or lactation. Diagnoses relied on clinical symptoms, serum thyroxine and TRAb, thyroid ultrasound and orbital computed tomography. Ficoll-Paque density gradient centrifugation was used to isolate PBMCs from 8.5 to 10 ml of fresh peripheral blood. Total RNA was extracted using Trizol reagent, and RNA quality was assessed on an Agilent 2100 Bioanalyzer. TCR beta CDR3 regions were amplified from RNA transcripts. For the first round of RT-PCR on the TCR CDR3, the HTBI primer set was used together with the Qiagen OneStep RT-PCR kit. Libraries were constructed in a second round of multiplex PCR, after which size selection and purification were carried out. Sequencing of the libraries was done on an Illumina HiSeq2000 using paired-end 100 bp reads. For the original study's pipeline: SOAPnuke was used to process the raw data, removing reads that contained adapters or uncalled bases, had a mean Phred below 15, or lacked an exact match to the constant primer or identifier. COPE v1.2.5 was used to merge high-quality paired reads, and clonotypes were defined as unique nucleotide sequences. Clonotypes were aligned to IMGT TRBV, TRBD and TRBJ reference segments using MiTCR v1.1. Only V-J combinations with frequency above 0.0001, covering 99% to 99.2% of repertoires, were analysed. A TCS score was defined as the ratio between F50 (clonal expansion) and ExV (chaos), using BLOSUM62-based TCRdist between CDR3 peptides within each V-J. Welch's t-statistics and random forest reduced just over 500 V-J features to 13, which were used in a naive Bayes classifier (R e1071). TCRdb handled the public reads itself, with Q25 trimming in fastp and clone calling in MiXCR, and kept productive beta chains. CDR3 protein duplicates are merged, each entry listing the most common genes and DNA. These V and J calls rely on TCRdb rather than the paper's analysis. The sample data list nearly 600,000 distinct CDR3 sequences, and 14% of these were observed just once. Roughly 7% of the sample rests with the top ten.

The germline V gene (reference sequence) specifies MNHEY as CDR1 and SMNVEV as CDR2. Measured from the cysteine to the phenylalanine, the CDR3 is 18 residues long. The sequence is cut down to CDR3 DNA, 54 bases in frame from base 1. V is cut back by 10 bases and J by 0 bases, with 17 bases in the junction unmatched. As for this clonotype: Its antigen remains unidentified. One base away there is no much larger clone; base qualities are not given.

The rearranged chain carries TRBV27 and TRBJ2-1; TRBD2 fits 8 bases in the junction. The receptor was isolated from a woman aged 18-29 years with Graves' ophthalmopathy. Sequencing was carried out using blood. The CDR3 in this case is CATRDERERLGSYNEQFF. The nucleotide sequence reads TGTGCCACCAGAGATGAGCGGGAGCGTCTGGGCTCCTACAATGAGCAGTTCTTC.